This T cell receptor beta chain derives from a study of blood T cell repertoires in COVID-19. Seattle patient enrollment occurred during active infection, with longitudinal follow-up thereafter. The CDR3 covers 12 residues. Germline assignment: CDR1 SEHNR and CDR2 FQNEAQ (reference sequence). Trimming removed 3 bases from V and 7 bases from J, with 7 bases in between. Original processing notes: Amplification of reference gene primers provided the estimated nucleated cell counts. Sequencing was performed with immunoSEQ multiplex PCR; in TCRdb, only in-frame clones are kept and a portion is missing. Clone size and the V and J calls come from that table; the DNA yielded D and trimming. The sample holds hundreds of thousands of clones, roughly 89% seen once.

The receptor was derived from a man aged 18-30 years with COVID-19, enrolled during active disease. The sequenced material came from peripheral blood. V and J are TRBV7-9 and TRBJ1-5; D not resolved. As DNA, the CDR3 is TGTGCCAGCAGCTTTGACAACCAGCCCCAGCATTTT. Amino acid sequence: CASSFDNQPQHF.